Listed below are T cell receptor beta chains from one sample, sequenced in a study of patients and donors after allogeneic stem cell transplantation. TCRdb recomputed calls from the RT-PCR reads with MiXCR, one row per CDR3 protein. Altogether 150,000 to 250,000 distinct CDR3 sequences are present, 35% to 50% being singletons, with the ten largest covering about 35%. Sequencing was performed on blood, either unsorted or a sorted T cell fraction (not recorded which). The receptors derive from a human donor who was either an allogeneic HSCT recipient or a stem cell or donor lymphocyte infusion donor (not recorded which). It is not recorded whose cells these are; they may come from a transplant donor. Both conserved end residues are part of each CDR3. D genes are given only for firm matches. The size entry is marked missing in some rows and otherwise reads once, few, many or a size class.

V gene,J gene,D gene,clone size,CDR3 protein,CDR3 DNA
TRBV2,TRBJ2-7,.,few,CASSDIAVLSYEQYF,TGTGCCAGCAGTGATATAGCGGTACTCTCCTACGAGCAGTACTTC
TRBV12-3/TRBV12-4,TRBJ2-2,.,few,CASSRQENTGELFF,TGTGCCAGCAGTCGACAGGAGAACACCGGGGAGCTGTTTTTT
TRBV5-1,TRBJ1-1,.,few,CASSLLAGGMDTEAFF,TGCGCCAGCAGCTTATTGGCGGGGGGTATGGACACTGAAGCTTTCTTT
TRBV2,TRBJ1-1,.,.,CASSEALAAWTEAFF,TGTGCCAGCAGTGAAGCGCTGGCAGCCTGGACTGAAGCTTTCTTT
TRBV12-3/TRBV12-4,TRBJ1-1,.,few,CASSSGRYTEAFF,TGTGCCAGCAGCTCTGGACGTTACACTGAAGCTTTCTTT
TRBV28,TRBJ1-1,TRBD1,few,CASSSTGGRTEAFF,TGTGCCAGCAGCTCTACAGGGGGCAGAACTGAAGCTTTCTTT
TRBV5-5,TRBJ1-1,TRBD1,.,CASSPHTGAATTEAFF,TGTGCCAGCAGCCCGCACACAGGGGCGGCGACCACTGAAGCTTTCTTT
TRBV6-1,TRBJ1-1,.,many,CASSEFLAREAFF,TGTGCCAGCAGTGAATTTTTGGCACGTGAAGCTTTCTTT
TRBV24-1,TRBJ2-2,TRBD1,few,CATSDLGGNRGKAGELFF,TGTGCCACCAGTGATTTAGGGGGCAACAGGGGAAAAGCCGGGGAGCTGTTTTTT
TRBV24-1,TRBJ1-5,.,.,CATSEESNQPQHF,TGTGCCACCAGTGAAGAAAGCAATCAGCCCCAGCATTTT
TRBV3-1,TRBJ2-1,TRBD2,once,CASSQDSGYYNEQFF,TGTGCCAGCAGCCAAGATAGCGGGTACTACAATGAGCAGTTCTTC
TRBV28,TRBJ2-4,.,.,CASSSLWAGERGVNIQYF,TGTGCCAGCAGTTCCCTTTGGGCGGGAGAGAGGGGGGTGAACATTCAGTACTTC
TRBV12-3/TRBV12-4,TRBJ2-5,TRBD2,few,CASSPGLAGLETQYF,TGTGCCAGCAGTCCGGGACTAGCGGGACTGGAGACCCAGTACTTC
TRBV12-3/TRBV12-4,TRBJ1-2,.,.,CASRSSGVYGYTF,TGTGCCAGCAGATCCTCAGGGGTCTATGGCTACACCTTC
TRBV20-1,TRBJ1-5,.,.,CSASRSNQPQHF,TGCAGTGCTAGTCGTAGCAATCAGCCCCAGCATTTT
TRBV5-1,TRBJ2-3,TRBD2,few,CASKLAGGPDTQYF,TGCGCCAGCAAACTAGCGGGAGGGCCGGATACGCAGTATTTT
TRBV7-2,TRBJ2-3,.,.,CASSPFAWDTQYF,TGTGCCAGCAGCCCCTTTGCATGGGATACGCAGTATTTT
TRBV21-1,TRBJ2-3,.,.,CASSKAPEDTQYF,TGTGCCAGCAGCAAAGCGCCGGAAGATACGCAGTATTTT
TRBV7-2,TRBJ1-4,.,.,CASSFPGVKEKLFF,TGTGCCAGCAGCTTTCCAGGAGTTAAAGAAAAACTGTTTTTT
TRBV19,TRBJ1-1,TRBD1,.,CASWPNRGRITEAFF,TGTGCCAGTTGGCCTAACAGGGGGCGAATCACTGAAGCTTTCTTT
TRBV14,TRBJ1-2,TRBD1,.,CASSLLSGTGGHGYTF,TGTGCCAGCAGCCTTTTGTCCGGGACAGGGGGCCATGGCTACACCTTC
TRBV6-2/TRBV6-3,TRBJ2-3,TRBD1,few,CASSYSPGTGTGDTQYF,TGTGCCAGCAGTTACAGTCCCGGGACAGGTACAGGGGATACGCAGTATTTT
TRBV12-3/TRBV12-4,TRBJ2-1,TRBD2,.,CASTMPTSGSNEQFF,TGTGCCAGCACTATGCCGACTAGCGGGAGTAATGAGCAGTTCTTC
TRBV28,TRBJ2-7,.,.,CASSPTGGLSLYEQYF,TGTGCCAGCAGTCCCACCGGGGGCCTCTCTTTATACGAGCAGTACTTC
TRBV9,TRBJ1-2,TRBD1,few,CASSVGDRTGYTF,TGTGCCAGCAGCGTAGGGGACAGGACCGGCTACACCTTC
TRBV20-1,TRBJ2-7,.,.,CSARIFGGLYEQYF,TGCAGTGCTAGGATCTTTGGCGGGCTCTACGAGCAGTACTTC
TRBV18,TRBJ2-7,TRBD1,.,CASSPPDRDFYEQYF,TGTGCCAGCTCACCACCGGACAGGGACTTCTACGAGCAGTACTTC
TRBV6-5,TRBJ1-5,.,few,CASSGAPHQPQHF,TGTGCCAGCAGCGGGGCTCCCCATCAGCCCCAGCATTTT
TRBV12-3/TRBV12-4,TRBJ2-3,.,.,CASSSPGPHTDTQYF,TGTGCCAGCAGCTCTCCGGGACCACACACAGATACGCAGTATTTT
TRBV9,TRBJ2-3,.,.,CASSTTWTKGSTDTQYF,TGTGCCAGCAGCACCACATGGACGAAGGGTTCCACAGATACGCAGTATTTT
TRBV20-1,TRBJ1-2,.,.,CSARWWSDYGYTF,TGCAGTGCTAGATGGTGGTCAGACTATGGCTACACCTTC
TRBV4-2,TRBJ2-3,TRBD2,.,CASSSSGVPDTQYF,TGTGCCAGCAGTTCTAGCGGGGTCCCAGATACGCAGTATTTT
TRBV4-3,TRBJ1-4,.,few,CASSPPAGVEATNEKLFF,TGCGCCAGCAGCCCCCCCGCTGGGGTGGAGGCAACTAATGAAAAACTGTTTTTT
TRBV28,TRBJ2-2,TRBD1,few,CASSLDRGRDGELFF,TGTGCCAGCAGTCTGGACAGGGGTAGGGACGGGGAGCTGTTTTTT
TRBV7-3,TRBJ2-4,TRBD2,once,CASSLGRREGAKNIQYF,TGTGCCAGCAGCTTAGGTCGACGGGAGGGGGCCAAAAACATTCAGTACTTC
TRBV4-3,TRBJ2-1,TRBD2,.,CASSQGLAGLNEQFF,TGCGCCAGCAGCCAGGGACTAGCGGGACTAAATGAGCAGTTCTTC
TRBV12-3/TRBV12-4,TRBJ1-2,.,few,CASSYLGSNYGYTF,TGTGCCAGCAGTTATTTAGGGAGTAACTATGGCTACACCTTC
TRBV6-5,TRBJ2-7,.,once,CATFSVPYYEQYF,TGTGCCACCTTTAGCGTTCCGTACTACGAGCAGTACTTC
TRBV12-3/TRBV12-4,TRBJ2-7,.,.,CASSFAISYEQYF,TGTGCCAGCAGTTTCGCCATATCCTACGAGCAGTACTTC
TRBV4-3,TRBJ2-7,TRBD2,.,CASSQVTSAEQYF,TGCGCCAGCAGCCAGGTAACTAGCGCGGAGCAGTACTTC
TRBV6-5,TRBJ2-4,.,.,CASSLTFKAVQAKNIQYF,TGTGCCAGCAGTTTAACCTTCAAGGCTGTGCAAGCCAAAAACATTCAGTACTTC